The 24 T cell receptor beta chains given below trace back to one sample, sequenced in a study of T-cell memory formation after mild COVID-19. TCRdb independently ran MiXCR on the 5' RACE reads; one entry per CDR3 protein. The table includes hundreds of thousands of distinct CDR3 sequences, 25% to 30% detected once. Sequenced: PBMCs or a T cell subset sorted from them (not recorded which). These receptors were obtained from an adult woman who had mild COVID-19 (a few samples of this study predate the infection). Cell type and time point are not known.

This chain connects TRBV6-5 to TRBJ1-4; no clear D. In germline, CDR1 is MNHEY, CDR2 SVGAGI. With 2 bases removed from V and 7 bases from J, the gap between germline ends came to 17 bases. The CDR3 runs to 16 residues. As DNA, the CDR3 is TGTGCCAGCAGTTACGCGGACCCCGGGATCGCTGAAAAACTGTTTTTT. Its translation is CASSYADPGIAEKLFF.

In its sample, this clonotype was seen a few times. This chain links TRBV3-1 with TRBJ2-1, with 7 bases aligning to TRBD2. CDR1 and CDR2 (germline): LGHDT, YNNKEL (reference sequence). Unmatched junction bases numbered 9, after V lost 0 bases and J lost 4 bases. The CDR3 runs to 17 residues. The CDR3 spells CASSQEGPWREYNEQFF. The CDR3, as DNA: TGTGCCAGCAGCCAAGAAGGTCCCTGGCGGGAGTACAATGAGCAGTTCTTC.

The V gene is TRBV12-3 or TRBV12-4, the J gene TRBJ1-1; tentative D call: TRBD1 (5 bases). This CDR3 has 14 amino acids. V dropped 7 bases and J dropped 1 base, with 13 bases sitting between them. CDR3 nucleotides: TGTGCCAGCATGCGCAGGGATTCGAACACTGAAGCTTTCTTT. As protein: CASMRRDSNTEAFF.

This clonotype was picked up a small number of times. V and J are TRBV6-5 and TRBJ1-5; D not certain. Germline loops: CDR1 MNHEY, CDR2 SVGAGI. Trimming removed 6 bases at V and 1 base at J, with 13 bases between. CDR3 length: 15 amino acids. The CDR3 nucleotides read TGTGCCAGCAGGGTGGCTTTAAACAGCAATCAGCCCCAGCATTTT. As protein: CASRVALNSNQPQHF.

This chain links TRBV20-1 with TRBJ2-1, with 7 bases that match TRBD1. CDR3 size: 15 residues. CDR1 DFQATT and CDR2 SNEGSKA come from the germline V gene (reference sequence). Losses at the gene ends were 4 bases for V and 8 bases for J; bases not matched to a gene: 14. The CDR3 reads CSATDDRESMYEQFF. CDR3 DNA sequence: TGCAGTGCTACAGACGACAGGGAGTCTATGTATGAGCAGTTCTTC.

The chain employs TRBV29-1 and TRBJ2-2; D is unclear. Germline V gene lookup returns CDR1 SQVTM and CDR2 ANQGSEA. The V gene lost 2 bases and the J gene lost 5 bases, with 9 bases spanning the gap. CDR3 length: 13 amino acids. The CDR3 coding sequence is TGCAGCGTTGAAAAGTTCACTACCGGGGAGCTGTTTTTT. It is translated as CSVEKFTTGELFF.

The chain recombines TRBV5-1 with TRBJ1-6; D ambiguous. Germline V lookup: CDR1 SGHRS, CDR2 YFSETQ. The V end lost 2 bases, the J end lost 2 bases, and 8 bases lay between the germline ends. This CDR3 contains 15 residues. The CDR3 reads CASSFADPYNSPLHF. The CDR3 nucleotides are TGCGCCAGCAGCTTCGCGGACCCCTATAATTCACCCCTCCACTTT.

Only a few counts were recorded for this clonotype. The rearrangement links TRBV4-1 to TRBJ1-1; weak D call: TRBD1 (5 bases). V was trimmed by 0 bases and J by 1 base, leaving 9 bases between them. Germline CDR1 reads MGHRA; CDR2 reads YSYEKL. This CDR3 spans 15 amino acids. CDR3 sequence: CASSQEDISNTEAFF. The CDR3 DNA sequence: TGCGCCAGCAGCCAAGAGGACATCTCGAACACTGAAGCTTTCTTT.

This rearrangement joins TRBV2 to TRBJ1-3; D is unclear. Germline assignment: CDR1 SNHLY and CDR2 FYNNEI. The length of the CDR3 is 16 residues. V lost 0 bases, J lost 1 base, and 10 bases lay in between. The CDR3 nucleotides read TGTGCCAGCAGTGAAGCGTTGAACTTATCTGGAAACACCATATATTTT. Protein product: CASSEALNLSGNTIYF.

This chain uses TRBV7-9 with TRBJ1-1; D might be TRBD1 (5 bases). This CDR3 spans 14 amino acids. Trimming stripped 5 bases from V and 0 bases from J, with 10 bases between. In germline, CDR1 is SEHNR, CDR2 FQNEAQ (reference sequence). The chain's CDR3 is CASSDSTMNTEAFF. The CDR3, as DNA: TGTGCCAGCAGCGACAGTACCATGAACACTGAAGCTTTCTTT.

This rearrangement joins TRBV7-8 to TRBJ2-5; 10 nucleotides agree with TRBD1. Losses at the gene ends were 6 bases for V and 5 bases for J; bases not matched to a gene: 12. The germline V gene encodes CDR1 SGHVS and CDR2 FQNEAQ. The CDR3 has 16 residues. CDR3 amino acids: CASRSSGTGEWETQYF. For the CDR3, the DNA is TGTGCCAGCAGGTCCAGCGGGACAGGGGAGTGGGAGACCCAGTACTTC.

J is TRBJ2-3 and V is TRBV12-3 or TRBV12-4; D perhaps matches TRBD2 (5 bases). This CDR3 is 17 amino acids long. Trimming removed 4 bases at V and 2 bases at J, with 19 bases between. The CDR3 here is CASSSPRTRGPTDTQYF. The CDR3 nucleotides read TGTGCCAGCAGTTCCCCTAGGACCCGAGGGCCCACAGATACGCAGTATTTT.

The sample holds many counts of this clonotype. This sequence joins TRBV7-2 and TRBJ2-1; 11 nucleotides align to TRBD2. Germline loops: CDR1 SGHTA, CDR2 FQGNSA. This CDR3 region has 15 residues. With V trimmed by 6 bases and J by 3 bases, 4 bases remained unmatched. The CDR3 DNA follows: TGTGCCAGCAGACCAACTAGCGGGGGCTACAATGAGCAGTTCTTC. Residues: CASRPTSGGYNEQFF.

The chain joins TRBV19 to TRBJ2-7; 8 nucleotides align to TRBD2. The CDR3 runs 14 residues. Germline CDR1 and CDR2: LNHDA and SQIVND (reference sequence). After removal of 7 bases from V and 3 bases from J, the junction contained 8 bases not matched to a gene. Written as DNA, the CDR3 is TGTGCCAGTATTGATGGCGCGGGAGGCTACGAGCAGTACTTC. Amino acid sequence: CASIDGAGGYEQYF.

This chain joins TRBV24-1 and TRBJ2-6; the D is unclear. The CDR3 runs 14 residues. The V end lost 4 bases, the J end lost 0 bases, and 3 bases lay between the germline ends. Germline CDR1 KGHDR, CDR2 SFDVKD. The CDR3 DNA is TGTGCCACCAGTGACCGCTCTGGGGCCAACGTCCTGACTTTC. It is translated as CATSDRSGANVLTF.

V gene TRBV18 combines with J gene TRBJ1-6; possibly TRBD1 for D (5 bases). Germline V gene data show CDR1 as KGHSH and CDR2 as LQKENI. The V end lost 0 bases, the J end lost 0 bases, and 9 bases lay between the germline ends. The CDR3 contains 17 residues. The CDR3 region has the DNA TGTGCCAGCTCACCACCGGGACGGAGCTCCTATAATTCACCCCTCCACTTT. The encoded protein is CASSPPGRSSYNSPLHF.

This clonotype was recorded a few times. This chain joins TRBV5-1 and TRBJ2-1; D tentatively reads TRBD1 or TRBD2 (5 bases each). V was clipped by 1 base and J by 2 bases, with 13 bases between them. This CDR3 has 16 residues. Per germline, CDR1 SGHRS and CDR2 YFSETQ. CDR3 bases: TGCGCCAGCAGCTTGATCGGGGCAACTACCTACAATGAGCAGTTCTTC. It encodes CASSLIGATTYNEQFF.

The chain has TRBV19 and TRBJ2-1; 7 nucleotides line up with TRBD2. V lost 4 bases, J lost 0 bases, and 6 bases stayed unmatched. Germline values: CDR1 LNHDA, CDR2 SQIVND (reference sequence). CDR3 length: 16 amino acids. CDR3 sequence: CASSRASGSSYNEQFF. The CDR3, as DNA: TGTGCCAGTAGTAGGGCTAGCGGAAGCTCCTACAATGAGCAGTTCTTC.

V and J are TRBV24-1 and TRBJ2-3, with no clear D. Per germline, CDR1 KGHDR and CDR2 SFDVKD. The CDR3 is 14 amino acids. V was trimmed by 1 base and J by 0 bases, leaving 4 bases between them. CDR3 nucleotide sequence: TGTGCCACCAGTGATTTTCCTAGCACAGATACGCAGTATTTT. The encoded protein is CATSDFPSTDTQYF.

CDR3 bases: TGTGCCAGCACCAGGGGAGCCTACGAGCAGTACTTC. Translation gives CASTRGAYEQYF. This sequence joins TRBV12-3 or TRBV12-4 and TRBJ2-7; D may be TRBD1 (6 bases). The CDR3 loop spans 12 amino acids. V was shortened by 7 bases and J by 2 bases, with 9 bases between the two germline ends.

This clonotype showed up many times. The chain has TRBV27 and TRBJ2-5; D is unresolved. Germline-derived CDR1 and CDR2 are MNHEY and SMNVEV (reference sequence). This CDR3 has 13 residues. Trimming cost V 4 bases and J 5 bases, with 11 bases left between them. The CDR3 nucleotides are TGTGCCAGCAGTTCGGGCCTTGAGGAGACCCAGTACTTC. Translating gives CASSSGLEETQYF.

The rearrangement links TRBV28 to TRBJ2-1; D ambiguous. Germline values: CDR1 MDHEN, CDR2 SYDVKM. Between the trimmed V and J ends, which lost 6 bases and 10 bases, there was a span of 19 bases. This CDR3 is built from 14 residues. The CDR3 spells CASRPAPARREQFF. In nucleotides, the CDR3 is TGTGCCAGCAGGCCCGCTCCAGCTCGTAGGGAGCAGTTCTTC.

This chain links TRBV24-1 with TRBJ1-5; D gene uncertain. The CDR3 contains 13 residues. Germline-derived CDR1 and CDR2 are KGHDR and SFDVKD. Trimming shortened V by 3 bases and J by 5 bases, and 7 bases separated the two germline ends. The CDR3 bases are TGTGCCACCAGTGATGGGTCATATCAGCCCCAGCATTTT. It translates to CATSDGSYQPQHF.

This clonotype was picked up a small number of times. The chain is built from TRBV12-3 or TRBV12-4 and TRBJ2-7; D is unresolved. V was trimmed by 7 bases and J by 6 bases, leaving 16 bases between them. This CDR3 is built from 13 residues. The CDR3 loop is CASILGSASEQYF. The CDR3 DNA is TGTGCCAGCATCCTGGGCTCAGCATCCGAGCAGTACTTC.